This T cell receptor beta chain emerged from a study of low-dose radiotherapy and immunotherapy resistance in tumors. At the level of the study: The fractionation for Cohort 1 was 0.5 Gy per fraction every 2 weeks, totaling 6.5 Gy. While receiving nivolumab 240 mg every two weeks, patients also received ipilimumab 1 mg/kg every six weeks, both intravenously. The drug cyclophosphamide was given into a vein at 200 mg/m2 every two weeks, one day before radiation and immunotherapy.

Both TCRalpha and TCRbeta chains were reverse transcribed with V-gene-specific primers. TCRs underwent 15 to 25 PCR cycles of amplification with a constant-region primer and V-primer adapter. Each CDR3 protein is one row after TCRdb ran MiXCR on the reads. The table records about 60,000 distinct CDR3 sequences, approximately 26% of them present only once. Time point noted: before trial treatment. Trimming removed 0 bases at V and 7 bases at J, with 18 bases between. The CDR3 covers 16 residues. Per the germline V gene, CDR1 is KGHSH and CDR2 is LQKENI. The clonotype originates from a male donor with prostate cancer. This sequence joins TRBV18 and TRBJ1-2; weak D call: TRBD1 (5 bases). The material sequenced was PBMCs, taken before treatment. The DNA for the CDR3 is TGTGCCAGCTCACCACCGTCGGAGGGGAGCCACGGTGGCTACACCTTC. This codes for CASSPPSEGSHGGYTF.